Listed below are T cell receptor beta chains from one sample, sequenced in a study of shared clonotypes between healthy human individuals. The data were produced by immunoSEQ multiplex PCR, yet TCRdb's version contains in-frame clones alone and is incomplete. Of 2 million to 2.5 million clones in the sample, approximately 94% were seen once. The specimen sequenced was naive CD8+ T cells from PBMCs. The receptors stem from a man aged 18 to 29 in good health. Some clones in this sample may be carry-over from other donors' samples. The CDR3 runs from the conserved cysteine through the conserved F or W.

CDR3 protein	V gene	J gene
CASSLVPSGNTEAFF	TRBV7-9	TRBJ1-1
CASGTGSADTQYF	TRBV12-5	TRBJ2-3
CASSESRNSYNEQFF	TRBV9	TRBJ2-1
CASSQTRDRVYEQYF	TRBV4-1	TRBJ2-7
CASIPTGASRGTEAFF	TRBV19	TRBJ1-1
CASSQELSGSETQYF	TRBV4-3	TRBJ2-5
CASTLVQDRETQYF	TRBV6-1	TRBJ2-5
CSVQDRGRGEQYF	TRBV29-1	TRBJ2-7
CASTPYSFTSGRPGELFF	TRBV7-9	TRBJ2-2
CASQIRTGNHEQYF	TRBV27	TRBJ2-7